The present entry profiles one TCR beta chain with its context. What it binds is not known. A second PCR of roughly 6 to 12 cycles used a sample-barcoded 5' primer and a J-beta primer mix. MiXCR, applied by TCRdb to the 5' RACE reads, yields one record per CDR3 protein. The sample holds about 1.4 million distinct CDR3 sequences, roughly 64% seen once. These data originate in a study of blood T cells in healthy people across ages. Whole-study results and caveats: Strongly correlated with naive T cell percentage was TCR beta diversity. Diversity was higher, and naive CD4+ cells more numerous, in long-lived donors than in aged donors.

Sequencing was carried out using blood. This receptor was obtained from a man aged 18 to 29 in good health.

In nucleotides, the CDR3 is TGTGCCAGCAGCTTAGCGGCTGTCGGGGGGGCCGGGGAGACCCAGTACTTC. Protein sequence: CASSLAAVGGAGETQYF. V is TRBV7-2 and J is TRBJ2-5, with 8 bases identical to TRBD2. The CDR3 is 17 residues long. Germline V gives CDR1 SGHTA, CDR2 FQGNSA. Trimming removed 0 bases from V and 5 bases from J; junction bases left unmatched: 11.